A single T cell receptor beta chain is shown here with its context. This clonotype was seen more than once but under ten times. The antigen it recognizes is unknown. The sample holds no much larger clone one base away, and base qualities are not on file. The V end loses 7 bases and the J end loses 0 bases, and a stretch of 13 bases separates them. The CDR3, from cysteine to phenylalanine, totals 15 residues. CDR3 DNA only is kept here, 45 bases in frame from base 1. This sample was included in a study of T-cell reconstitution after alpha-beta-depleted transplantation in children (dated by TCRdb to between 2015 and 2016). With regard to the full study: Using TCR repertoire profiling, the study quantitatively followed how T-cell immune reconstitution unfolded in children after TCRalphabeta/CD19-depleted allogeneic hematopoietic cell transplantation.

The library was prepared using PCR. Sequencing instrument: Illumina HiSeq 2500. To normalize quantification of the TCRbeta repertoire, the TCR libraries were built with molecular barcoding that relied on unique molecular identifiers. Through fastp at Q25 and MiXCR, TCRdb rebuilt clones from the public reads, retaining in-frame beta chains. Duplicate CDR3 protein sequences are folded into a single record with the most common DNA and genes. The sample table lists 360,000 or so distinct CDR3 sequences, roughly 21% of them with a count of one. Around 3.9% of the sample goes to the ten largest clones. Material: PBMCs from the stem cell graft donor, obtained from the stem cell graft. The chain was built from TRBV12-3 or TRBV12-4 and TRBJ2-1; confidence is insufficient to name the D gene. This clonotype originated in a human donor who donated a stem cell graft to a child with acute myeloid leukemia. The DNA sequence reads TGTGCCAGCAACCTGCGAGATAGCTCCTACAATGAGCAGTTCTTC. Its translation is CASNLRDSSYNEQFF.